This TCR beta chain was sequenced for a study of identical twins. Each CDR3 protein gets one entry after TCRdb re-called the 5' RACE reads with MiXCR. The table records 540,000 or so distinct CDR3 sequences, around 20% of them present only once. A few counts support this clonotype. Its target is unknown. CDR3 length: 15 residues. Per the germline V gene, CDR1 is MNHEY and CDR2 is SVGAGI. Deletions cut 0 bases from V and 0 bases from J, with 8 bases between. Regarding the study as a whole: Out-of-frame alpha sequences shared by twins were enriched for low generation probability. Potential partial confounding of zero-insertion analyses by invariant MAIT and iNKT cells was noted. Within cord blood, abundant beta clonotypes carried fewer insertions, but memory repertoires showed no such trend.

Another study also made use of these data, one on yellow fever vaccine responses in identical twins.

This sequence originates from a woman younger than 30 in good health. Sequencing was done on a sample of CD4+ T cells sorted from blood. The gene calls are TRBV6-5 and TRBJ1-1; D not certain. The CDR3 loop reads CASSYSSQMNTEAFF. As DNA, the CDR3 is TGTGCCAGCAGTTACTCGTCACAGATGAACACTGAAGCTTTCTTT.